This T cell receptor (beta chain) stems from a study of T cells after yellow fever vaccination. This clonotype was picked up a small number of times. Its antigen is as yet unknown. Germline V lookup: CDR1 SGHRS, CDR2 YFSETQ. Unmatched junction bases numbered 9, after V lost 6 bases and J lost 4 bases. The CDR3 is made up of 15 amino acids. A 5'RACE template-switching step, the method used to make TCR cDNA, added a universal primer site and UMIs. One entry per CDR3 protein results from TCRdb running MiXCR on the 5' RACE reads. The top ten hold around an eighth of the sample, which has almost 600,000 distinct CDR3 sequences, roughly 14% seen once. Study outcomes and limitations: The booster saw the reappearance of most primary-vaccination clones (more than 95% CD4, roughly 90% CD8).

The receptor's source is a man aged 30 to 39 who received the YFV17D yellow fever vaccine. The chain is built from TRBV5-1 and TRBJ2-2; 7 bases fit TRBD1. The specimen comprised PBMCs, sampled on the day of the yellow fever booster vaccination. CDR3 in amino acids: CASTPRDSRTGELFF. CDR3 nucleotides: TGCGCCAGCACGCCCCGGGACAGTCGCACCGGGGAGCTGTTTTTT.